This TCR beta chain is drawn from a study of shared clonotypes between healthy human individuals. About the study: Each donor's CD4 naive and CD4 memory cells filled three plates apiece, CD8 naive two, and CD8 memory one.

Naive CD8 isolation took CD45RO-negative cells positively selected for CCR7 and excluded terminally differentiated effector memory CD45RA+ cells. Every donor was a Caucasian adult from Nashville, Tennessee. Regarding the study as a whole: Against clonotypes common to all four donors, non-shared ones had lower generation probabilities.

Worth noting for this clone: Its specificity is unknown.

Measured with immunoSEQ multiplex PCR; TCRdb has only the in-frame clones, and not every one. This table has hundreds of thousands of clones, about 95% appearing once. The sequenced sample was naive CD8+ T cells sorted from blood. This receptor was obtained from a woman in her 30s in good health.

Written as DNA, the CDR3 is TGCGCCAGCAGCCAAGATTTGGAGGTATATAGCAATCAGCCCCAGCATTTT. Translation: CASSQDLEVYSNQPQHF. The chain uses TRBV4-1 and TRBJ1-5; D gene uncertain. Germline V lookup: CDR1 MGHRA, CDR2 YSYEKL. Trimming removed 0 bases from V and 0 bases from J, with 12 bases in between. The CDR3 consists of 17 residues.